This T cell receptor (beta chain) was sequenced during a study of cytomegalovirus exposure and HLA in healthy donors. CDR1 SGHNT and CDR2 YENEEA come from the germline V gene. V shed 1 base and J shed 3 bases, with 7 bases lying between them. The CDR3 has 14 amino acids. The study's findings and limits: The authors enumerated some 170 TCR beta chains as linked to cytomegalovirus. Specific recognition of CMV antigens was confirmed in vitro for three chains (all CMV-associated). Most sequenced TCRs were rare (though some public TCRs occurred in many donors).

With respect to this clone: Its specificity is not known.

Assay: immunoSEQ multiplex PCR; the TCRdb copy retains only in-frame clones and omits some. The sample has fewer than 350,000 clones, over 75% seen once. The sample consisted of PBMCs. The sequence was obtained from a woman in her late teens or twenties in good health and CMV-seronegative. V usage is TRBV11-3 and J usage is TRBJ2-1; D is uncertain. The DNA for the CDR3 is TGTGCCAGCAGCTTAGGTCCGAGCTACAATGAGCAGTTCTTC. Protein sequence: CASSLGPSYNEQFF.